The TCR beta chain under discussion was sequenced for a study of spatial heterogeneity in lung cancer. Study at large: Across the raw uncorrected reads, a unique TCR and UMI combination was observed, on average, more than ten times.

The time point denotes: sample taken at primary tumor resection. Untreated early-stage non-small cell lung cancer patients, roughly 72 in total, were the donors. Whole RNA was taken from tumor, nontumor lung or frozen PBMC; it was then sequenced unsorted. By share of the sample, this clonotype is medium-sized (0.01 to 0.1%). Its cognate antigen is unknown. A junction end diverges from the germline sequence, so it may reflect a read error. Each CDR3 protein is one row after TCRdb ran MiXCR on the 5' RACE reads. The table has over 4,000 distinct CDR3 sequences, less than 35% seen once. Whole-study findings and limits: Tumors with more nonsynonymous mutations had more expanded intratumoral alpha and beta TCRs. Ubiquitous and regional expanded TCR counts mirrored ubiquitous and regional nonsynonymous mutation counts, respectively.

This clonotype originated in a female donor with early-stage non-small cell lung cancer. The sample in question was lung tumor tissue, obtained at surgery.

The CDR3 spells CASSLAGGREQYF. The DNA of the CDR3 is TGTGCTAGCAGCTTAGCGGGGGGCCGCGAGCAGTACTTC. The V call is TRBV7-7, the J call TRBJ2-7; 10 bases are shared with TRBD2. The CDR3 contains 13 residues. Germline V gives CDR1 SSHAT, CDR2 FNYEAQ (reference sequence). The full variable domain, its missing parts supplied by reference TRBV7-7 and TRBJ2-7, is GAGVSQSPRYKVTKRGQDVTLRCDPISSHATLYWYQQALGQGPEFLTYFNYEAQPDKSGLPSDRFSAERPEGSISTLTIQRTEQRDSAMYRCASSLAGGREQYFGPGTRLTVT.